A single T cell receptor (beta chain) is shown here with its context. The data were taken from a study of blood T cell repertoires in COVID-19. The overall study: Spain, Italy and the United States supplied samples that represented acute and convalescent COVID-19. Sample material is recorded as cDNA or gDNA derived from T cells, B-cell-depleted T cells, or PBMCs.

Using immunoSEQ multiplex PCR, the repertoire was profiled, and TCRdb retains in-frame clones only, with some absent. This table has 250,000 to 350,000 clones, about 87% appearing once. This CDR3 has 15 amino acids. Trimming pared 3 bases from V and 8 bases from J, leaving 19 bases between. CDR1 and CDR2 (germline): SGHTA, FQGNSA. Cohorts were assigned according to the clinical history that participants reported. For recovered donors of Cohort 3, there were two negative PCRs, clearance, or symptom resolution. The chain links TRBV7-2 to TRBJ1-2, with D unresolved. What was sequenced was PBMCs or T cells enriched from blood (not recorded which). The TCR sequence derives from a woman aged 18 to 35 who had recovered from COVID-19. The CDR3 here is CASSFNVGYPAGYTF. In DNA form, the CDR3 reads TGTGCCAGCAGCTTCAACGTCGGGTACCCCGCAGGCTACACCTTC.